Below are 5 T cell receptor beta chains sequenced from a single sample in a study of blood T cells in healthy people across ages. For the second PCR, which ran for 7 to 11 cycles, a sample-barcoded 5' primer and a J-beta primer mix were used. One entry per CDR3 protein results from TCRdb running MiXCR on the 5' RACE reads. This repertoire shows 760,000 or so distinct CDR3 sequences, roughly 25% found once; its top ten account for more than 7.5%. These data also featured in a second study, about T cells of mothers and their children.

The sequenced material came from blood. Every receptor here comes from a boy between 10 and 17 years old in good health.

CDR3 nucleotides: TGCAGCGCCTCTGCTGCGGGGAGCTCCTACAATGAGCAGTTCTTC. Amino acid sequence: CSASAAGSSYNEQFF. The chain combines TRBV29-1 with TRBJ2-1; possible D gene TRBD2, 6 bases. V lost 7 bases and J 0 bases, leaving 16 bases between the germline ends. CDR3 length equals 15 residues. CDR1 is SQVTM and CDR2 is ANQGSEA in the germline V gene.

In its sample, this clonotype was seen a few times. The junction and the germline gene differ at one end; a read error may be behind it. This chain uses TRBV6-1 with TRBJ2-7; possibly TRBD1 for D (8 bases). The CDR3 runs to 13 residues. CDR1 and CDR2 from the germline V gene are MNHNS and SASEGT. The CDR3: CACSTQGEGEQYF. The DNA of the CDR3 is TGTGCCTGCAGTACACAGGGGGAGGGCGAGCAGTACTTC.

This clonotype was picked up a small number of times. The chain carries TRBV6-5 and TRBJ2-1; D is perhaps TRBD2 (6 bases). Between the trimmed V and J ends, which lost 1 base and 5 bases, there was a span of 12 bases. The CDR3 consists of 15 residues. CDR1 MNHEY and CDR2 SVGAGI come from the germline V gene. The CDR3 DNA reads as TGTGCCAGCAGTTACTTTGGCGGAGGGAACAATGAGCAGTTCTTC. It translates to CASSYFGGGNNEQFF.

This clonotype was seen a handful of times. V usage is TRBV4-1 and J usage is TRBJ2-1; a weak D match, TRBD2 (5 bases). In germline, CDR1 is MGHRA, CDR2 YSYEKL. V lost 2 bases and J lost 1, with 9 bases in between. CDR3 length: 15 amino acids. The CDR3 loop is CASSQFRGSYNEQFF. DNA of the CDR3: TGCGCCAGCAGCCAATTCCGAGGGTCCTACAATGAGCAGTTCTTC.

In nucleotides, the CDR3 is TGCAGCGCTGTGTCAACGGCCCCGTACGAGCAGTACTTC. Translation: CSAVSTAPYEQYF. This sequence joins TRBV29-1 and TRBJ2-7; D uncertain. CDR3 length: 13 amino acids. Between the trimmed V and J ends, which lost 7 bases and 4 bases, there was a span of 17 bases. Per germline, CDR1 SQVTM and CDR2 ANQGSEA.